This TCR beta chain was captured by sequencing in a study of CD8 T cells in Susac syndrome. TCR beta from blood CD8+ and CD4+ T cells was sequenced. Stable or active relapsing-remitting multiple sclerosis, untreated and meeting revised McDonald criteria, defined the controls. Negative isolation yielded CD4+ and CD8+ T cells, and FACS enriched TEMRA cells. Random-hexamer reverse transcription was applied to roughly 0.5 to 1 ug RNA. TCRdb redid the calling of the immunoSEQ multiplex PCR reads with MiXCR, one entry per CDR3 protein. The sample shows 160,000 or so distinct CDR3 sequences, 85% to 95% of them seen only once. This CDR3 is built from 15 residues. Germline CDR1 is SGHRS and CDR2 is YFSETQ. Trimming cost V 1 base and J 5 bases; bases outside gene matches: 6.

This chain links TRBV5-1 with TRBJ2-1, with TRBD2 identical over 7 bases. This clonotype was sampled from a human donor with multiple sclerosis. The sample taken for sequencing was CD8+ T cells from PBMCs. The CDR3, as DNA: TGCGCCAGCAGCTTGTCTAGCGGAGAGCACAATGAGCAGTTCTTC. Amino acids: CASSLSSGEHNEQFF.